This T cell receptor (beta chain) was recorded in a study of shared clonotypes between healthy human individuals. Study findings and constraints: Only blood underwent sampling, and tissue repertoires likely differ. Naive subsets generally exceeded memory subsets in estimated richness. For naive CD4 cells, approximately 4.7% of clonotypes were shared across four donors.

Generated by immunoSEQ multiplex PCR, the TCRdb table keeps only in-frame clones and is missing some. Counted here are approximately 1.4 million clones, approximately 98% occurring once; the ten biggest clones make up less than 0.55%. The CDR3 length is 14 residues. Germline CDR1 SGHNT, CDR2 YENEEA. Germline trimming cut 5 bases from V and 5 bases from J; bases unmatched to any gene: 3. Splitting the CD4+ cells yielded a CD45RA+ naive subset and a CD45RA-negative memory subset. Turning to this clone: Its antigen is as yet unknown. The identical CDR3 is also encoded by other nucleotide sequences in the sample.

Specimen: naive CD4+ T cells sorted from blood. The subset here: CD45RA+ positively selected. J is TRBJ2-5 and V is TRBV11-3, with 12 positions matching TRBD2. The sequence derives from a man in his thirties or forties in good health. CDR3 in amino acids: CASSPGLAGETQYF. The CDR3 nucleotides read TGTGCCAGCAGCCCGGGACTAGCGGGTGAGACCCAGTACTTC.